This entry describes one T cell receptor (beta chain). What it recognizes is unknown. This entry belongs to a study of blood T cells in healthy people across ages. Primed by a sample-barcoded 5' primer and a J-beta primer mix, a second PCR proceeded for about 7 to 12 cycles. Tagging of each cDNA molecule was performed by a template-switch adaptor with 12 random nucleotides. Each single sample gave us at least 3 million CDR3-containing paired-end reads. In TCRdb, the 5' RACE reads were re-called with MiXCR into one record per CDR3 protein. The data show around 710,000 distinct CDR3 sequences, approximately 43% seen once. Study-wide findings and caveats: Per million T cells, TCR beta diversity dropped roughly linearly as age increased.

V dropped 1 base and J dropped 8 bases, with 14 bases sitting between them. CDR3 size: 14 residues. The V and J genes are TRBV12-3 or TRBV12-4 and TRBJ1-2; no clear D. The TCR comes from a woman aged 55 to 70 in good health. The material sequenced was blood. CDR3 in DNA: TGTGCCAGCAGTTTAGATGTGGTGGTTGGCGGCTACACCTTC. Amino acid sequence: CASSLDVVVGGYTF.